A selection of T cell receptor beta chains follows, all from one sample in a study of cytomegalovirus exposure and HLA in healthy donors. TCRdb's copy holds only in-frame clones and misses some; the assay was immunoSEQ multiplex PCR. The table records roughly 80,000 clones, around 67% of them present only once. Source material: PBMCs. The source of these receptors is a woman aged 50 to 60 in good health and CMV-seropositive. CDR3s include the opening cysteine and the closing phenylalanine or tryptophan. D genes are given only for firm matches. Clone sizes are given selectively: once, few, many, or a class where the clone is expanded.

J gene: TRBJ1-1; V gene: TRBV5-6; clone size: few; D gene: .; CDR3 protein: CASRQVNTEAFF; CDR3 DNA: TGTGCCAGCAGACAGGTGAACACTGAAGCTTTCTTT
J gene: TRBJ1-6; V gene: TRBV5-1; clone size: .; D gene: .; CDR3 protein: CASSLGDTNNSPLHF; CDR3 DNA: TGCGCCAGCAGCTTGGGGGACACTAATAATTCACCCCTCCACTTT
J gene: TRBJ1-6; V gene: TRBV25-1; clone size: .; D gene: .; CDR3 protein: CASSDWTRHSPLHF; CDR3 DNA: TGTGCCAGCAGTGATTGGACAAGGCATTCACCCCTCCACTTT
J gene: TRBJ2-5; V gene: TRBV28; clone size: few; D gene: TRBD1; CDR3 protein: CASSSGGEETQYF; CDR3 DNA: TGTGCCAGCAGTTCAGGGGGCGAAGAGACCCAGTACTTC
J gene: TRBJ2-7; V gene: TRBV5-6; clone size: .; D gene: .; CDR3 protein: CASSLTGTYEQYF; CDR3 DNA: TGTGCCAGCAGCTTAACAGGGACCTACGAGCAGTACTTC
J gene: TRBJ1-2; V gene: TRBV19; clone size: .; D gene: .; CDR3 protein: CASHPQEGRSLAGYTF; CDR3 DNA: TGTGCCAGTCACCCCCAAGAGGGCCGAAGTTTGGCTGGCTACACCTTC
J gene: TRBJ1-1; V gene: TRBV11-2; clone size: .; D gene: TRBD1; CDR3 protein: CASSLMGQTNTEAFF; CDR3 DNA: TGTGCCAGCAGCTTAATGGGACAGACCAACACTGAAGCTTTCTTT
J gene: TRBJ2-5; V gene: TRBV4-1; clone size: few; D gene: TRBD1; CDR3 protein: CASSQERGPGGVQETQYF; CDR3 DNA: TGCGCCAGCAGCCAAGAAAGGGGACCAGGGGGAGTCCAAGAGACCCAGTACTTC
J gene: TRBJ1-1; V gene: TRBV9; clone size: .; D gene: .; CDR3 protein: CASSVGGGGPPIF; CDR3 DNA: TGTGCCAGCAGCGTAGGGGGAGGGGGGCCACCTATATTT
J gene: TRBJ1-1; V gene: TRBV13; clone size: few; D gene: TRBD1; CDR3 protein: CASSLGRGEDTEAFF; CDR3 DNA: TGTGCCAGCAGCTTAGGCAGGGGGGAGGACACTGAAGCTTTCTTT
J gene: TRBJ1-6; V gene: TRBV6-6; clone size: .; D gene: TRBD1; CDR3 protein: CASKKLTGGRDSPLHF; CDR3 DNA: TGTGCCAGCAAGAAACTTACAGGGGGAAGGGATTCACCCCTCCACTTT
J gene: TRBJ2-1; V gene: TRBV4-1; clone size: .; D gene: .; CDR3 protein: CASSQARGSRYNEQFF; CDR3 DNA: TGCGCCAGCAGCCAAGCGCGGGGCTCCAGGTACAATGAGCAGTTCTTC
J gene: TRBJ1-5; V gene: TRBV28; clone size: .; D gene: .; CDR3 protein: CASSFPLNQPQHF; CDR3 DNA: TGTGCCAGCAGTTTCCCCTTAAATCAGCCCCAGCATTTT
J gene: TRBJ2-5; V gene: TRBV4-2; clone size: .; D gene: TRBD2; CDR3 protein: CASSPLAGGLETQYF; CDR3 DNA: TGTGCCAGCAGCCCACTAGCGGGGGGGTTGGAGACCCAGTACTTC
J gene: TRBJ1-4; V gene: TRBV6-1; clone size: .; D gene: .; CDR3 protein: CASSVWDTDEKLFF; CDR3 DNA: TGTGCCAGCAGTGTCTGGGACACAGATGAAAAACTGTTTTTT
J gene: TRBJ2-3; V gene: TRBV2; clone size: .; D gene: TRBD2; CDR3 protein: CASSSPETSGGSTDTQYF; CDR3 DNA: TGTGCCAGCTCCAGTCCTGAGACTAGCGGGGGAAGCACAGATACGCAGTATTTT
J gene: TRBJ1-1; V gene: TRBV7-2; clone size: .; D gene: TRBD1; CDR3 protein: CASSLAWVGGTGRFNTEAFF; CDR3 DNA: TGTGCCAGCAGCTTAGCTTGGGTGGGGGGGACAGGGAGGTTCAACACTGAAGCTTTCTTT
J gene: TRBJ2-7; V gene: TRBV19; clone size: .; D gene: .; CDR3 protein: CASSIGLGTSYEQYF; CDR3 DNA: TGTGCCAGTAGTATAGGGTTGGGCACCTCTTACGAGCAGTACTTC
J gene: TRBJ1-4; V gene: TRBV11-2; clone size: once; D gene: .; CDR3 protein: CASSMDGTTNEKLFF; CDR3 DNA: TGTGCCAGCAGCATGGACGGGACAACTAATGAAAAACTGTTTTTT
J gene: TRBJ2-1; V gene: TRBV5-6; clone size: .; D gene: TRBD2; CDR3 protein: CASSLPALSGGVGVQFF; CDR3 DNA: TGTGCCAGCAGCTTGCCAGCCCTTAGCGGGGGTGTGGGAGTGCAGTTCTTC
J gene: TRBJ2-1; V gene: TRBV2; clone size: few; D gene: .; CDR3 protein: CASSESSSYNEQFF; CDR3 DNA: TGTGCCAGCAGTGAATCGAGCTCCTACAATGAGCAGTTCTTC
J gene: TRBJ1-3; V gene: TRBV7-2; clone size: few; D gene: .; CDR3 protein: CASSPHGEEAGNTIYF; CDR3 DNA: TGTGCCAGCAGCCCCCACGGGGAGGAGGCGGGAAACACCATATATTTT
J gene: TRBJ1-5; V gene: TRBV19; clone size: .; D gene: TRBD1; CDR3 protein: CASSTFSTGLYQPQHF; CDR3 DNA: TGTGCCAGTAGTACCTTTTCGACAGGGCTGTATCAGCCCCAGCATTTT
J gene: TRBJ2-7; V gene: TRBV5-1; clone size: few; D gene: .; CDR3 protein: CASSLTGLYEQYF; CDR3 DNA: TGCGCCAGCAGCTTAACAGGGCTCTACGAGCAGTACTTC
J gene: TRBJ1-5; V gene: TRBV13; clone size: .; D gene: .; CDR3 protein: CASSQGQNQPQHF; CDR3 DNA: TGTGCCAGCAGCCAAGGACAGAATCAGCCCCAGCATTTT
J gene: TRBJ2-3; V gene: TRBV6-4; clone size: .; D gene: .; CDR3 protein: CASSTTGGKDTQYF; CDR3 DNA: TGTGCCAGCAGCACAACGGGCGGGAAAGATACGCAGTATTTT
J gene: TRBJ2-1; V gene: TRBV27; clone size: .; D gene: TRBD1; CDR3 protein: CASSLDGTGSYNEQFF; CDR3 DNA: TGTGCCAGCAGTTTGGACGGGACAGGCTCCTACAATGAGCAGTTCTTC
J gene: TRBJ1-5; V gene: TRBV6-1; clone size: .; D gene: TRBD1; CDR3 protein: CASSDYRGNLGQPQHF; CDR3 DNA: TGTGCCAGCAGTGATTACAGGGGAAATCTCGGTCAGCCCCAGCATTTT
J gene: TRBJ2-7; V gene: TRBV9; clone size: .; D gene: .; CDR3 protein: CASSGTGYEQYF; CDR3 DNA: TGTGCCAGCAGCGGTACAGGTTACGAGCAGTACTTC
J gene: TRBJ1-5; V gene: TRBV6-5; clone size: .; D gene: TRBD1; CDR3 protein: CASSRQGDQPQHF; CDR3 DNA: TGTGCCAGCAGTAGACAGGGGGACCAGCCCCAGCATTTT
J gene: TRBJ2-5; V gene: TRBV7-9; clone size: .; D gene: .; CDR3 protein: CASSLTDYPQETQYF; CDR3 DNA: TGTGCCAGCAGCTTGACGGACTACCCGCAAGAGACCCAGTACTTC
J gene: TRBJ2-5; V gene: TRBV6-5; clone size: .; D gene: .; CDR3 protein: CASSTAGAGEETQYF; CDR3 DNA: TGTGCCAGCAGTACCGCGGGCGCAGGGGAAGAGACCCAGTACTTC
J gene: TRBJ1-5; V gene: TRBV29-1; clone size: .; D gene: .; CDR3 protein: CSVLSGGPYQPQHF; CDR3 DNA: TGCAGCGTTCTGTCCGGGGGACCGTATCAGCCCCAGCATTTT
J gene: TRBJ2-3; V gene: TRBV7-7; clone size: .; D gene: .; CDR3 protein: CASSSLGPTDTQYF; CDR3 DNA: TGTGCCAGCAGCTCCCTGGGGCCCACAGATACGCAGTATTTT
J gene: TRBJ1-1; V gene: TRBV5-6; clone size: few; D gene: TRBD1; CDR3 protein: CASSFGDRVRTEAFF; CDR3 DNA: TGTGCCAGCAGCTTCGGGGACAGGGTCAGGACTGAAGCTTTCTTT
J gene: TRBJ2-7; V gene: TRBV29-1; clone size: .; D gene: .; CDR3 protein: CSVTEAGKSSYEQYF; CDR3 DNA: TGCAGCGTAACCGAGGCGGGGAAGAGCTCCTACGAGCAGTACTTC
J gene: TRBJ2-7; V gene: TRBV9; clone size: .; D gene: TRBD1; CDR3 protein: CASSGAGTEPYEQYF; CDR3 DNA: TGTGCCAGCAGCGGCGCCGGGACAGAGCCTTACGAGCAGTACTTC
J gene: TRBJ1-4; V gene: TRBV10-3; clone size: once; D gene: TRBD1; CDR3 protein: CAISDGQGALREKLFF; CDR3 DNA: TGTGCCATCAGTGACGGACAGGGGGCCCTCAGGGAAAAACTGTTTTTT
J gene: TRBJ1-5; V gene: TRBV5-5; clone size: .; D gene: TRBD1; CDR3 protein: CASSRTGGSDQPQHF; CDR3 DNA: TGTGCCAGCAGCCGGACAGGGGGCAGTGATCAGCCCCAGCATTTT
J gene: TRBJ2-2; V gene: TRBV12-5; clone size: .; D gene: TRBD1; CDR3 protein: CASGPGQDGQGELFF; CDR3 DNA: TGTGCTAGTGGCCCGGGACAGGACGGGCAGGGGGAGCTGTTTTTT
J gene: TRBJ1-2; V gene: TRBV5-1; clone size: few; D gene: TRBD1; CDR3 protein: CASSIQTGTENYGYTF; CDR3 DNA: TGCGCCAGCAGCATCCAAACCGGGACAGAAAACTATGGCTACACCTTC
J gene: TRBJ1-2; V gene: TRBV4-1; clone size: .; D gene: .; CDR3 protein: CASSPTGNIYGYTF; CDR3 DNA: TGCGCCAGCAGCCCCACAGGGAATATCTATGGCTACACCTTC
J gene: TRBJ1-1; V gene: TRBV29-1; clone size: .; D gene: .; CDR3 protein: CSVEGWEGGFDTEAFF; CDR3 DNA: TGCAGCGTTGAAGGGTGGGAGGGAGGGTTTGACACTGAAGCTTTCTTT
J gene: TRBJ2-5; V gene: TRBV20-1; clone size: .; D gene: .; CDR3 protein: CSVGVETQYF; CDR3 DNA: TGCAGTGTCGGGGTGGAGACCCAGTACTTC
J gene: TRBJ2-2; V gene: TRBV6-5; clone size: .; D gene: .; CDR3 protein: CASSYSQTGELFF; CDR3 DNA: TGTGCCAGCAGTTACTCCCAGACCGGGGAGCTGTTTTTT
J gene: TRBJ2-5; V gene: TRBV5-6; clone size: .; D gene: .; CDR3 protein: CASSMGAETQYF; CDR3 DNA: TGTGCCAGCAGCATGGGGGCTGAGACCCAGTACTTC
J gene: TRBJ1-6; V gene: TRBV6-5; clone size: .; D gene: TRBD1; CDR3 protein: CASRLRTGGNSPLHF; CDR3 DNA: TGTGCCAGCAGACTCCGGACAGGAGGTAATTCACCCCTCCACTTT
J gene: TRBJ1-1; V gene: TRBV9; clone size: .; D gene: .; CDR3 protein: CASSRGLTGNTEAFF; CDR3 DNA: TGTGCCAGCAGTAGGGGGTTGACAGGGAACACTGAAGCTTTCTTT
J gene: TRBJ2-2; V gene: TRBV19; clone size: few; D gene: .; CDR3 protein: CASRRTQNRAGGELFF; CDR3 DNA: TGTGCCAGTAGAAGAACCCAGAACAGGGCCGGCGGGGAGCTGTTTTTT
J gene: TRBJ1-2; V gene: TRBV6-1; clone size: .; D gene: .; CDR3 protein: CASSPNRAGYTF; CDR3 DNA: TGTGCCAGCAGTCCTAACAGGGCTGGCTACACCTTC
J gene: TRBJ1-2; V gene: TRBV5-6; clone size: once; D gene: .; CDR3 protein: CASRGGNYGYTF; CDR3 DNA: TGTGCCAGCCGTGGCGGGAACTATGGCTACACCTTC
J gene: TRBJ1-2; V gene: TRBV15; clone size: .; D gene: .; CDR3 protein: CATSRTQGTDYGYTF; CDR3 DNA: TGTGCCACCAGCAGGACACAGGGAACGGACTATGGCTACACCTTC
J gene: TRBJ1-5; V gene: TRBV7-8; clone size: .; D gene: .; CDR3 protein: CASSPTGFNQPQHF; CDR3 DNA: TGTGCCAGCAGCCCCACAGGTTTCAATCAGCCCCAGCATTTT
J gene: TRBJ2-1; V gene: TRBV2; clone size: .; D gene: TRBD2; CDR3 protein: CASKLTGTTYNEQFF; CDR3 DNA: TGTGCCAGCAAATTAACGGGGACTACTTACAATGAGCAGTTCTTC
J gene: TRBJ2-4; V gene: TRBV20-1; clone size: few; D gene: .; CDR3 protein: CSARDGQGLYF; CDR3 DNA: TGCAGTGCTAGAGATGGTCAGGGACTCTACTTC
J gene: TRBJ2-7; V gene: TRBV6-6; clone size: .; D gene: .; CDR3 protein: CASTKRGQGTYEQYF; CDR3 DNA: TGTGCCAGCACCAAACGAGGGCAGGGGACCTACGAGCAGTACTTC
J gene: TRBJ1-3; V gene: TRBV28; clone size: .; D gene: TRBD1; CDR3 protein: CASSPSGGGGNTIYF; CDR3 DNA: TGTGCCAGCAGTCCTTCAGGGGGCGGAGGAAACACCATATATTTT
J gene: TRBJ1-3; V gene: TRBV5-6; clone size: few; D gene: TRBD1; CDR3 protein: CASSPRDRANTIYF; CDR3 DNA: TGTGCCAGCAGCCCCCGGGACAGGGCGAACACCATATATTTT
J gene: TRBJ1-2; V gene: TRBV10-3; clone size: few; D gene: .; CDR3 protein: CAISDLDSADYGYTF; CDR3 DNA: TGTGCCATCAGTGACCTGGACAGCGCCGACTATGGCTACACCTTC
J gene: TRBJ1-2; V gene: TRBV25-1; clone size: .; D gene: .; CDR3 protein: CASSEYMGSYGYTF; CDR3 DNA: TGTGCCAGCAGTGAATATATGGGCAGCTATGGCTACACCTTC